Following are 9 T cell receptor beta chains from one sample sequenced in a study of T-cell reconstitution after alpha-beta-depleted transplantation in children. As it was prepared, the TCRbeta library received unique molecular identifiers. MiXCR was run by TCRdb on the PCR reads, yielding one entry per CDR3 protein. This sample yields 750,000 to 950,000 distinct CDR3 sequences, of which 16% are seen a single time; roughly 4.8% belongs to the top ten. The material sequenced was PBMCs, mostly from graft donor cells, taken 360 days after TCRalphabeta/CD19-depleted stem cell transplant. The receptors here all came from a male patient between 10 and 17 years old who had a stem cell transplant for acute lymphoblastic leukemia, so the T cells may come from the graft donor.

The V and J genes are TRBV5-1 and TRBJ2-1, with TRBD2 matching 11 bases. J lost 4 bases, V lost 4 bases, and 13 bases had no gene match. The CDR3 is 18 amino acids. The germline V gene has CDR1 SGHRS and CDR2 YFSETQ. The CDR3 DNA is TGCGCCAGCAGCCCGGAGGGGGCGACTAGCGGGATATACAATGAGCAGTTCTTC. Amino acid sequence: CASSPEGATSGIYNEQFF.

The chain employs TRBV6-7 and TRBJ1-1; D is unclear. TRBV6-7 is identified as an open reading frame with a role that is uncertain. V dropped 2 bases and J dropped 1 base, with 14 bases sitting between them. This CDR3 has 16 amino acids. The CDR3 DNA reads TGTGCCAGCAGTTACGTGATTCCCCAAAAGAACACTGAAGCTTTCTTT. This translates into CASSYVIPQKNTEAFF.

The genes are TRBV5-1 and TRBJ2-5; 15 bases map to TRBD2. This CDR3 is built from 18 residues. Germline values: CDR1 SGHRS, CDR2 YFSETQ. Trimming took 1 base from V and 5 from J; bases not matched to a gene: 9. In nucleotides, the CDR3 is TGCGCCAGCAGCTTGCCCCGGACTAGCGGGAGGGCCGGGGAGACCCAGTACTTC. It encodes CASSLPRTSGRAGETQYF. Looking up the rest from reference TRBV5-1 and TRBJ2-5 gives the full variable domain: KAGVTQTPRYLIKTRGQQVTLSCSPISGHRSVSWYQQTPGQGLQFLFEYFSETQRNKGNFPGRFSGRQFSNSRSEMNVSTLELGDSALYLCASSLPRTSGRAGETQYFGPGTRLLVL.

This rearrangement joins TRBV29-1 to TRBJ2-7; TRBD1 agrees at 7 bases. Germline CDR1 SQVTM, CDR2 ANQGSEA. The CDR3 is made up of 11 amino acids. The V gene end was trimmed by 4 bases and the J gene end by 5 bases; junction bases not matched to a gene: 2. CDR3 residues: CSVADRDEQYF. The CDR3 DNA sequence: TGCAGCGTTGCCGACAGGGACGAGCAGTACTTC.

This chain's CDR3 is CASSTIPTRMGGLITDTQYF. For the CDR3, the DNA is TGCGCCAGCAGCACCATCCCTACTCGTATGGGGGGACTCATCACAGATACGCAGTATTTT. The rearrangement uses TRBV5-1 and TRBJ2-3, with a possible D match to TRBD2 (6 bases). V was clipped by 4 bases and J by 2 bases, with 29 bases between them. There are 20 residues in the CDR3. Germline assignment: CDR1 SGHRS and CDR2 YFSETQ. Looking up the rest from reference TRBV5-1 and TRBJ2-3 gives the full variable domain: KAGVTQTPRYLIKTRGQQVTLSCSPISGHRSVSWYQQTPGQGLQFLFEYFSETQRNKGNFPGRFSGRQFSNSRSEMNVSTLELGDSALYLCASSTIPTRMGGLITDTQYFGPGTRLTVL.

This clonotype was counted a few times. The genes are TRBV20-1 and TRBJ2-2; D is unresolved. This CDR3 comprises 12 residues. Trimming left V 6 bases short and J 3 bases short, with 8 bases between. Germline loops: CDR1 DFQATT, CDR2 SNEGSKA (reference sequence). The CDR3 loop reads CSAPYYTGELFF. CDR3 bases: TGCAGTGCGCCCTATTACACCGGGGAGCTGTTTTTT.

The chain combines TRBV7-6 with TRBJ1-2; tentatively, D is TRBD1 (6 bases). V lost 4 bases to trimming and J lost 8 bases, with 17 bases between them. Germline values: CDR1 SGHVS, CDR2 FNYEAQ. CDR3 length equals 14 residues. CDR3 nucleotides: TGTGCCAGCAGCTCCTTGGTTGGGGGGGCAGGCTACACCTTC. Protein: CASSSLVGGAGYTF.

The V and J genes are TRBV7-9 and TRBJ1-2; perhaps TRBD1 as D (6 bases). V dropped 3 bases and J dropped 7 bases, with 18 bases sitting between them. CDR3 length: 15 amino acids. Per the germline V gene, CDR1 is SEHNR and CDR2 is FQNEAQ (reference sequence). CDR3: CASSFRSFGGLGYTF. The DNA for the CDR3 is TGTGCCAGCAGCTTTAGGTCATTCGGGGGCCTTGGCTACACCTTC.

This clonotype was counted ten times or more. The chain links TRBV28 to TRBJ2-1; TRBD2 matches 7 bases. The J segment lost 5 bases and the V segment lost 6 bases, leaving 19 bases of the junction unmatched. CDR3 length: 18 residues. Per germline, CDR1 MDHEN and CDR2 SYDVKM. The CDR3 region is CASSKTFVGGPIDNEQFF. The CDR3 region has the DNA TGTGCCAGCAGCAAGACTTTTGTGGGAGGGCCGATTGACAATGAGCAGTTCTTC.